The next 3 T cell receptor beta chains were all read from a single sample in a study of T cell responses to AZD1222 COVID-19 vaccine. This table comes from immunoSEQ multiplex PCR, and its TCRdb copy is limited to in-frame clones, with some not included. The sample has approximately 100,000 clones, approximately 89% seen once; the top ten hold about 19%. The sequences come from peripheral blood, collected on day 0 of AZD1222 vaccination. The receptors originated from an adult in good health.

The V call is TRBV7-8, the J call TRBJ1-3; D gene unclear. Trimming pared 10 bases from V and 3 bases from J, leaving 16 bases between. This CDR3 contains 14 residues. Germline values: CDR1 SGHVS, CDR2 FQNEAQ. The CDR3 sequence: CATYGLHGGNTIYF. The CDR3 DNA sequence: TGTGCCACCTATGGCTTACACGGTGGAAACACCATATATTTT.

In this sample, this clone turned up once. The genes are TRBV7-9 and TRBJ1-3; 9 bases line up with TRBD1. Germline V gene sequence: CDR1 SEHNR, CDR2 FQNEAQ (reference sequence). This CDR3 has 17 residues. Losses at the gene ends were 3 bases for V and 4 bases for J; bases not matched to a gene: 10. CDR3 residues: CASSLGQGLLAGNTIYF. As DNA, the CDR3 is TGTGCCAGCAGCTTGGGACAGGGATTATTAGCGGGAAACACCATATATTTT.

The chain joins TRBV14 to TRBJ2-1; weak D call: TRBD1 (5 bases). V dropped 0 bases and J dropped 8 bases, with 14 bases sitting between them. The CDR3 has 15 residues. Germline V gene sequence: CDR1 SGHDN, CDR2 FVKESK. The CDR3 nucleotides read TGTGCCAGCAGCCAAGAAGGGGCTAGTGGGTATGAGCAGTTCTTC. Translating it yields CASSQEGASGYEQFF.